Shown below are 20 T cell receptor beta chains from a single sample sequenced in a study of blood T cell repertoires in COVID-19. Clones were sequenced by immunoSEQ multiplex PCR, and TCRdb holds only the in-frame ones, with some missing. The data contain about 200,000 clones, roughly nine tenths of them singletons. Specimen: PBMCs or T cells enriched from blood (not recorded which). The receptor source for this set is a woman aged 18-29 years who had recovered from COVID-19.

The chain joins TRBV4-1 to TRBJ1-2; TRBD1 is a possible D gene (5 bases). Germline V gene data show CDR1 as MGHRA and CDR2 as YSYEKL. V was cut by 1 base and J by 7 bases, with 19 bases left in between. There are 16 residues in the CDR3. The CDR3 spells CASSQVAKGEVSGYTF. The CDR3 DNA reads as TGCGCCAGCAGCCAAGTGGCGAAAGGGGAAGTGTCTGGCTACACCTTC.

The J gene is TRBJ2-7, the V gene TRBV28, with unresolved D. CDR3 length equals 15 residues. Per the germline V gene, CDR1 is MDHEN and CDR2 is SYDVKM. Trimming took off 1 base at V and 0 bases at J, with 10 bases between the two ends. The CDR3 DNA follows: TGTGCCAGCAGTTTATTGGCAGGATCCTCCTACGAGCAGTACTTC. Encoded protein: CASSLLAGSSYEQYF.

The genes are TRBV7-6 and TRBJ2-3; 8 bases are a match to TRBD1. This CDR3 is 13 amino acids long. V was clipped by 5 bases and J by 5 bases; unmatched bases: 3. In germline, CDR1 is SGHVS, CDR2 FNYEAQ. CDR3 region: CASSPGGIDTQYF. The CDR3 DNA reads TGTGCCAGCAGCCCAGGGGGCATAGATACGCAGTATTTT.

V gene TRBV29-1 combines with J gene TRBJ1-1; 8 bases fit TRBD1. The V gene's germline CDR1 is SQVTM and CDR2 ANQGSEA. Trimming removed 4 bases from V and 2 bases from J; junction bases left unmatched: 6. The CDR3 covers 14 residues. The CDR3 loop reads CSVGDRRTNTEAFF. Here the CDR3 DNA reads TGCAGCGTTGGGGACAGGAGGACCAACACTGAAGCTTTCTTT.

This clone was recorded only once. J is TRBJ2-7 and V is TRBV9; 8 bases align to TRBD1. Unmatched junction bases numbered 3, after V lost 0 bases and J lost 1 base. This CDR3 region has 15 residues. The germline V gene encodes CDR1 SGDLS and CDR2 YYNGEE. The CDR3 region is CASSVAWDRSYEQYF. CDR3 coding DNA: TGTGCCAGCAGCGTAGCTTGGGACAGGTCCTACGAGCAGTACTTC.

The chain has TRBV7-2 and TRBJ1-2; 7 bases agree with TRBD1. This CDR3 spans 14 amino acids. V lost 2 bases, J lost 3 bases, and 3 bases stayed unmatched. Germline assignment: CDR1 SGHTA and CDR2 FQGNSA. The DNA of the CDR3 is TGTGCCAGCAGCTTATTCGACAGGGACTATGGCTACACCTTC. This sequence encodes CASSLFDRDYGYTF.

The V and J genes are TRBV6-5 and TRBJ1-2, with D possibly matching TRBD1 (5 bases). V shed 7 bases and J shed 4 bases, with 13 bases lying between them. The V gene's germline CDR1 is MNHEY and CDR2 SVGAGI. The CDR3 loop spans 13 amino acids. CDR3 amino acids: CASKSTDSYGYTF. Written as DNA, the CDR3 is TGTGCCAGCAAATCGACAGACTCCTATGGCTACACCTTC.

This sequence joins TRBV15 and TRBJ2-1, with a possible D match to TRBD1 (6 bases). V shed 5 bases and J shed 9 bases, with 14 bases lying between them. The CDR3 contains 13 residues. CDR1 and CDR2 from the germline V gene are LNHNV and YYDKDF (reference sequence). CDR3 nucleotide sequence: TGTGCCACCAGCGCTCGAGGGGGTGGTGAGCAGTTCTTC. This gives the protein CATSARGGGEQFF. Using reference TRBV15 and TRBJ2-1 for the parts outside the CDR3, the full variable domain is DAMVIQNPRYQVTQFGKPVTLSCSQTLNHNVMYWYQQKSSQAPKLLFHYYDKDFNNEADTPDNFQSRRPNTSFCFLDIRSPGLGDTAMYLCATSARGGGEQFFGPGTRLTVL.

The chain employs TRBV6-5 and TRBJ2-7; D might be TRBD2 (6 bases). Germline lookup yields CDR1 MNHEY and CDR2 SVGAGI. The ends were cut back, 6 bases at V and 2 bases at J, with 17 bases in the middle. There are 15 residues in the CDR3. The CDR3 bases are TGTGCCAGCAGGACGGGAGCAAACATTGCCTACGAGCAGTACTTC. Encoded protein: CASRTGANIAYEQYF.

In its sample, this clone was seen a few times. The DNA of the CDR3 is TGTGCCAGCAGTTTTTACGGGGTGGCTAATGAAAAACTGTTTTTT. It translates to CASSFYGVANEKLFF. V gene TRBV27 combines with J gene TRBJ1-4; unclear D gene. The V end lost 3 bases, the J end lost 3 bases, and 11 bases lay between the germline ends. The germline gives CDR1 MNHEY, CDR2 SMNVEV (reference sequence). CDR3 length equals 15 residues.

V and J are TRBV10-3 and TRBJ2-5; D is possibly TRBD1 (5 bases). Deletions cut 3 bases from V and 7 bases from J, with 12 bases between. Germline V lookup: CDR1 ENHRY, CDR2 SYGVKD. The CDR3 loop spans 13 amino acids. Here the CDR3 reads CAISDRQGWTQYF. For the CDR3, the DNA is TGTGCCATCAGTGACCGGCAGGGTTGGACCCAGTACTTC.

This clone was recorded a few times. The chain has TRBV2 and TRBJ1-5; D is undetermined. Between the trimmed V and J ends, which lost 11 bases and 2 bases, there was a span of 16 bases. The germline V gene encodes CDR1 SNHLY and CDR2 FYNNEI. CDR3 length: 14 amino acids. CDR3 in amino acids: CAFGGLLGNQPQHF. CDR3 DNA sequence: TGTGCCTTTGGCGGACTGCTAGGCAATCAGCCCCAGCATTTT.

V usage is TRBV2 and J usage is TRBJ2-7; TRBD1 matches 9 bases. CDR1 and CDR2 from the germline V gene are SNHLY and FYNNEI. This CDR3 spans 16 amino acids. The ends lost 3 bases at V and 6 bases at J; junction bases unmatched: 12. CDR3 region: CASSEQSPGQGSEQYF. The CDR3 DNA follows: TGTGCCAGCAGTGAGCAGTCCCCGGGACAGGGAAGCGAGCAGTACTTC.

This clone was picked up one time. The chain is built from TRBV6-5 and TRBJ1-1, with D unresolved. Germline V gene data show CDR1 as MNHEY and CDR2 as SVGAGI. The CDR3 extends over 13 amino acids. Trimming took 4 bases from V and 5 from J, leaving 11 bases between them. The CDR3 here is CASSFGLRTEAFF. The CDR3 coding sequence is TGTGCCAGCAGTTTTGGGTTGAGGACTGAAGCTTTCTTT.

The chain carries TRBV19 and TRBJ1-5; unclear D gene. Looked up from germline, CDR1 is LNHDA and CDR2 is SQIVND (reference sequence). With 5 bases removed from V and 5 bases from J, the gap between germline ends came to 10 bases. The CDR3 is 13 residues long. CDR3 DNA sequence: TGTGCCAGTAGTTTTGGTTCGGATCAGCCCCAGCATTTT. It codes for CASSFGSDQPQHF.

CDR3 DNA sequence: TGTGCCAGCAGTGACTCGGCTAGCGGGGGGGCGAATGAGCAGTTCTTC. It encodes CASSDSASGGANEQFF. The chain couples TRBV6-4 to TRBJ2-1, with 12 bases matching TRBD2. The J segment lost 7 bases and the V segment lost 0 bases, leaving 4 bases of the junction unmatched. Germline CDR1 MRHNA, CDR2 SNTAGT. CDR3 size: 16 residues.

The chain has TRBV6-5 and TRBJ1-1; D perhaps matches TRBD1 (5 bases). The V end was cut by 10 bases, the J end by 10 bases, with 16 bases between. Germline V gene lookup returns CDR1 MNHEY and CDR2 SVGAGI. The CDR3 has 11 amino acids. This CDR3 reads CATLRGEGAFF. The CDR3 DNA reads TGTGCCACCCTTCGGGGGGAAGGAGCTTTCTTT.

The genes are TRBV3-1 (or the pseudogene TRBV3-2) and TRBJ2-7; no firm D call. Trimming took off 5 bases at V and 7 bases at J, with 12 bases between the two ends. CDR3 size: 12 residues. Germline assignment: CDR1 LGHDT and CDR2 YNNKEL (reference sequence). CDR3 sequence reads: CASSATRGEQYF. Here the CDR3 DNA reads TGTGCCAGCAGCGCAACACGAGGAGAGCAGTACTTC.

The J gene is TRBJ1-2, the V gene TRBV16, with 9 nucleotides matching TRBD1. This CDR3 has 14 amino acids. V gave up 2 bases and J gave up 8 bases; unmatched junction bases: 6. Germline CDR1 reads KGHSY; CDR2 reads FQNENV. The CDR3 coding sequence is TGTGCCAGCAGCCAAGGGACAGGGACGGGAGGCTACACCTTC. As protein: CASSQGTGTGGYTF.

This chain joins TRBV5-8 and TRBJ1-6; possibly TRBD1 for D (6 bases). Per the germline V gene, CDR1 is SGHTS and CDR2 is YDEGEE. Trimming shortened V by 2 bases and J by 7 bases, and 13 bases separated the two germline ends. The CDR3 consists of 15 residues. The CDR3 DNA reads TGTGCCAGCAGCTTCGGACAGTGGGTCAATTCACCCCTCCACTTT. It specifies CASSFGQWVNSPLHF.